Below are 13 T cell receptor beta chains sequenced from a single sample in a study of post-analysis software for immune sequencing data. Findings of the study overall: In patients, about 5 TRBV segments were more frequent than in controls, with TRBV5-6, TRBV5-1 and TRBV20-1 among them.

Every TCR beta cDNA library bore unique molecular identifiers. Via MiXCR, TCRdb re-called the PCR reads, giving one row per CDR3 protein. The table shows roughly 600,000 distinct CDR3 sequences, with roughly 45% occurring only once. No cognate antigen is known for these TCRs. The material sequenced was blood. These receptors originate from a girl between 10 and 17 years old with multiple sclerosis.

Here the CDR3 DNA reads TGCAGCGTCGTAATAGCGGGAGGTCCCACAGATACGCAGTATTTT. Translation: CSVVIAGGPTDTQYF. The J gene is TRBJ2-3, the V gene TRBV29-1; 10 bases fit TRBD2. V gave up 6 bases and J gave up 2 bases; unmatched junction bases: 8. CDR1 SQVTM and CDR2 ANQGSEA come from the germline V gene. The CDR3 runs 15 residues.

Of note for this clonotype: The junction does not match germline at one end; this may be a read error. This rearrangement joins TRBV12-3 or TRBV12-4 to TRBJ1-1; the D is unclear. The CDR3 extends over 14 amino acids. The CDR3 region has the DNA TGCGCCAGCAGTTTAGGTGGGGTTAGCACTGAAGCTTTCTTT. It encodes CASSLGGVSTEAFF.

The rearrangement uses TRBV6-1 and TRBJ1-2, with D tentatively TRBD1 (5 bases). The germline V and J ends were trimmed by 5 bases and 2 bases, with 21 bases remaining between them. The CDR3 contains 17 residues. Per the germline V gene, CDR1 is MNHNS and CDR2 is SASEGT. CDR3 coding DNA: TGTGCCAGCAGTCCTGGGGCCAGCCGTGTTGTGAACTATGGCTACACCTTC. Translated, it gives CASSPGASRVVNYGYTF.

This chain connects TRBV2 to TRBJ2-1; 9 bases align to TRBD2. Germline assignment: CDR1 SNHLY and CDR2 FYNNEI. The CDR3 contains 14 residues. J lost 7 bases, V lost 1 base, and 2 bases had no gene match. This CDR3 reads CASSEGLAGNEQFF. The CDR3 DNA reads TGTGCCAGCAGTGAAGGGCTAGCGGGGAATGAGCAGTTCTTC.

In nucleotides, the CDR3 is TGTGTCACCCAGGGCCAGGGGAGACTCGGGGCCAACGTCCTGACTTTC. This sequence encodes CVTQGQGRLGANVLTF. This sequence joins TRBV6-1 and TRBJ2-6, with a weak D call TRBD1 (6 bases). This CDR3 spans 16 amino acids. Germline V lookup: CDR1 MNHNS, CDR2 SASEGT.

The sample holds a few counts of this clonotype. The chain has TRBV12-3 or TRBV12-4 and TRBJ1-2, with TRBD1 matching 7 bases. V shed 5 bases and J 5 bases; nucleotides not matched to a gene: 5. The CDR3 is made up of 13 amino acids. CDR3 region: CASSRTGTYGYTF. The CDR3 DNA sequence: TGTGCCAGCAGTCGGACAGGAACTTATGGCTACACCTTC.

The chain uses TRBV20-1 and TRBJ2-3; 8 positions match TRBD1. Trimming cost V 4 bases and J 6 bases; bases outside gene matches: 6. Germline loops: CDR1 DFQATT, CDR2 SNEGSKA (reference sequence). The CDR3 extends over 13 amino acids. CDR3 residues: CSATDREIDTQYF. The CDR3, as DNA: TGCAGTGCTACGGACAGGGAAATTGATACGCAGTATTTT.

The J gene is TRBJ2-3, the V gene TRBV7-9, with TRBD2 matching over 10 bases. Germline CDR1 reads SEHNR; CDR2 reads FQNEAQ (reference sequence). The CDR3 is 16 amino acids. Germline trimming cut 5 bases from V and 0 bases from J; bases unmatched to any gene: 5. CDR3 nucleotides: TGTGCCAGCAGCCTTAGCGGGAGGTTTAGCACAGATACGCAGTATTTT. Translated, it gives CASSLSGRFSTDTQYF.

The chain uses TRBV6-1 and TRBJ2-5, with 9 bases fitting TRBD2. Germline V gene data show CDR1 as MNHNS and CDR2 as SASEGT. The CDR3 runs 15 residues. The trim removed 2 bases at V and 4 bases at J, leaving 5 bases unmatched. Here the CDR3 reads CASSEFGGRVETQYF. The CDR3 coding sequence is TGTGCCAGCAGTGAATTCGGCGGGAGGGTAGAGACCCAGTACTTC.

This clonotype has just a few counts. This chain uses TRBV5-1 with TRBJ1-1; 8 bases are shared with TRBD1. This CDR3 spans 17 amino acids. V shed 1 base, J shed 1 base, and the junction held 9 bases outside the gene matches. Per germline, CDR1 SGHRS and CDR2 YFSETQ. Written as DNA, the CDR3 is TGCGCCAGCAGCTTGATGGCAGGGGGCTTAGCGAACACTGAAGCTTTCTTT. It translates to CASSLMAGGLANTEAFF.

V and J are TRBV12-3 or TRBV12-4 and TRBJ2-7, with 8 positions matching TRBD1. The V gene end was trimmed by 5 bases and the J gene end by 4 bases; junction bases not matched to a gene: 7. CDR3 length: 14 residues. CDR3 coding DNA: TGTGCCAGCAGTACCACCGGGACAGGATACGAGCAGTACTTC. It specifies CASSTTGTGYEQYF.

Ten or more counts support this clonotype. The rearrangement uses TRBV5-1 and TRBJ2-1; the match to TRBD2 covers 7 bases. Unmatched junction bases numbered 3, after V lost 4 bases and J lost 5 bases. The CDR3 spans 13 residues. The V gene's germline CDR1 is SGHRS and CDR2 YFSETQ. The CDR3 DNA follows: TGCGCCAGCAGCCCGGGACTAAACAATGAGCAGTTCTTC. As protein: CASSPGLNNEQFF.

V is TRBV6-7 and J is TRBJ2-1; 8 bases are shared with TRBD2. TRBV6-7 is known as an ORF, though its function is uncertain. There are 14 residues in the CDR3. J lost 9 bases, V lost 7 bases, and 11 bases had no gene match. The chain's CDR3 is CASTQSGGLGEQFF. CDR3 nucleotide sequence: TGTGCCAGCACCCAATCGGGGGGGCTCGGTGAGCAGTTCTTC.